A selection of T cell receptor beta chains follows, all from one sample in a study of cytomegalovirus exposure and HLA in healthy donors. TCRdb's table, derived via immunoSEQ multiplex PCR, lists solely in-frame clones and lacks some. The top ten clones hold 1% of a sample with around 170,000 clones, 80% of them seen once. The sample taken for sequencing was PBMCs. Every receptor here comes from a woman in her fifties or sixties in good health and CMV-seropositive. Both conserved end residues are part of each CDR3. A D gene is named only where the DNA matches it firmly. Part of the rows lack a size; the others show once, few, many or a class for expanded clones.

>TRBJ1-2|NA|TRBV6-5|NA
CASRRDTSYGYTF
TGTGCCAGCCGAAGGGACACCAGCTATGGCTACACCTTC
>TRBJ2-1|NA|TRBV9|NA
CASSVGTDNEQFF
TGTGCCAGCAGCGTAGGGACAGACAATGAGCAGTTCTTC
>TRBJ1-1|TRBD1|TRBV7-8|NA
CASSSRTGGGDTEAFF
TGTGCCAGCAGCTCAAGGACAGGGGGTGGGGACACTGAAGCTTTCTTT
>TRBJ1-1|NA|TRBV6-4|few
CASSLEGDTEAFF
TGTGCCAGCAGCCTCGAGGGGGACACTGAAGCTTTCTTT
>TRBJ2-1|TRBD2|TRBV7-9|few
CASSRGTSGENEQFF
TGTGCCAGCAGCCGCGGGACTAGCGGGGAAAATGAGCAGTTCTTC
>TRBJ2-7|TRBD1|TRBV6-6|NA
CASSYGRTGGSEQYF
TGTGCCAGCAGTTACGGGCGGACAGGGGGGTCCGAGCAGTACTTC
>TRBJ2-7|TRBD2|TRBV19|NA
CASSMSSGRYNEQYF
TGTGCCAGTAGTATGTCTAGCGGGAGATATAACGAGCAGTACTTC
>TRBJ2-7|TRBD1|TRBV6-1|NA
CASSEGGQGVYEQYF
TGTGCCAGCAGTGAAGGGGGACAGGGAGTCTACGAGCAGTACTTC
>TRBJ2-1|TRBD1|TRBV2|few
CASSYTGTGTPRAEQFF
TGTGCCAGCAGTTACACCGGGACAGGGACCCCCCGGGCTGAGCAGTTCTTC
>TRBJ1-1|NA|TRBV7-9|NA
CASSSLKTETHTEAFF
TGTGCCAGCAGCTCCCTGAAGACTGAGACCCACACTGAAGCTTTCTTT
>TRBJ1-2|NA|TRBV5-8|NA
CASSPGWGGYGYTF
TGTGCCAGCAGCCCGGGTTGGGGGGGCTATGGCTACACCTTC
>TRBJ2-7|TRBD2|TRBV12-5|NA
CASGSTHRGEKITYEQYF
TGTGCTAGTGGTTCAACCCATCGGGGGGAGAAGATAACCTACGAGCAGTACTTC
>TRBJ2-5|NA|TRBV9|NA
CASSTSEETQYF
TGTGCCAGCAGCACCTCAGAAGAGACCCAGTACTTC
>TRBJ1-1|NA|TRBV5-4|NA
CASSWAGGNTEAFF
TGTGCCAGCAGCTGGGCCGGGGGGAACACTGAAGCTTTCTTT
>TRBJ2-5|TRBD1|TRBV19|few
CASSPRGLETQYF
TGTGCCAGTAGTCCCAGGGGGCTGGAGACCCAGTACTTC
>TRBJ2-7|TRBD1|TRBV19|NA
CASSWDDRGYEQYF
TGTGCCAGTAGTTGGGATGACAGGGGCTACGAGCAGTACTTC
>TRBJ1-2|TRBD1|TRBV14|NA
CASSQRAGQGDNYGYTF
TGTGCCAGCAGCCAAAGGGCCGGACAGGGGGACAACTATGGCTACACCTTC
>TRBJ1-1|NA|TRBV28|once
CASSLWSGTEAFF
TGTGCCAGCAGTTTATGGAGCGGCACTGAAGCTTTCTTT
>TRBJ1-5|NA|TRBV7-2|NA
CASSRQWDSNQPQHF
TGTGCCAGCAGCCGACAGTGGGATAGCAATCAGCCCCAGCATTTT
>TRBJ2-7|TRBD2|TRBV27|few
CASRGGGTFSYEQYF
TGTGCCAGCAGGGGGGGAGGGACTTTCTCCTACGAGCAGTACTTC
>TRBJ2-3|NA|TRBV7-2|few
CASSSRVASDTQYF
TGTGCCAGCAGCTCTCGGGTAGCCTCAGATACGCAGTATTTT
>TRBJ1-1|NA|TRBV5-6|NA
CASSLVSGGNTEAFF
TGTGCCAGCAGCTTGGTGTCCGGGGGGAACACTGAAGCTTTCTTT
>TRBJ1-3|NA|TRBV10-3|few
CAISPAGGNTIYF
TGTGCCATCAGTCCGGCGGGGGGAAACACCATATATTTT
>TRBJ1-1|NA|TRBV15|once
CATSRDRGRNTEAFF
TGTGCCACCAGCAGAGATCGGGGTCGGAACACTGAAGCTTTCTTT
>TRBJ2-7|TRBD2|TRBV9|NA
CASSPGLAASYEQYF
TGTGCCAGCAGCCCAGGACTAGCGGCCTCCTACGAGCAGTACTTC
>TRBJ2-2|NA|TRBV28|once
CASSRPPGSGELFF
TGTGCCAGCAGTCGCCCCCCAGGGTCCGGGGAGCTGTTTTTT
>TRBJ2-5|NA|TRBV7-8|NA
CASSLAPGLQETQYF
TGTGCCAGCAGCTTAGCACCGGGACTTCAAGAGACCCAGTACTTC